This T cell receptor (beta chain) came from a study of OX40 agonist ivuxolimab in advanced cancers. Overall study context: Treatment of patients was with ivuxolimab, an agonistic anti-OX40 (CD134) antibody. Around 40% of patients had received prior checkpoint inhibitor therapy. Study-wide results and caveats: Among some nonresponders, normalized T-cell clonal expansion was also low. Clonal expansion was among the lowest in partial responders at 0.1-3.0 mg/kg, especially CD8+.

Clones were sequenced by immunoSEQ multiplex PCR, and TCRdb holds only the in-frame ones, with some missing. Of under 150,000 clones in the sample, 85% to 90% are singletons; the top ten hold 0.55% to 0.7%. The germline CDR1 and CDR2 sequences are LNHDA and SQIVND (reference sequence). The CDR3 extends over 16 amino acids. V was trimmed by 5 bases and J by 8 bases, leaving 21 bases between them. This clone has just one count. Its specificity is unknown. This clonotype was sampled from an adult with an advanced solid tumor such as melanoma, head and neck, liver or kidney cancer. The chain employs TRBV19 and TRBJ1-4; the D gene is possibly TRBD1 (6 bases). This material consisted of CD4+ or CD8+ T cells sorted from blood, taken in a trial of the OX40 agonist ivuxolimab. The DNA for the CDR3 is TGTGCCAGTAGTGACAGACCGGGACAAATCAGGGAAAAACTGTTTTTT. It translates to CASSDRPGQIREKLFF.